The 19 T cell receptor beta chains in this list originate from one sample, sequenced in a study of technical replicates of blood from four donors. Profiled with immunoSEQ multiplex PCR; TCRdb holds only in-frame clones, not every one. This sample yields under 80,000 clones, of which roughly 94% are seen a single time; 0.25% to 0.3% belongs to the top ten. Specimen: T cells isolated from PBMCs. The receptor set was obtained from a human donor in good health.

The V gene is TRBV19, the J gene TRBJ2-1; D not certain. The CDR3 is 15 amino acids. Germline CDR1 and CDR2: LNHDA and SQIVND (reference sequence). V lost 1 base, J lost 3 bases, and 10 bases lay in between. The CDR3, as DNA: TGTGCCAGTAGTATAGGGAACAGCCGCTACAATGAGCAGTTCTTC. Its protein is CASSIGNSRYNEQFF.

The J gene is TRBJ2-3, the V gene TRBV10-1, with D tentatively TRBD2 (6 bases). V was cut by 5 bases and J by 1 base, with 13 bases left in between. The CDR3 is made up of 15 amino acids. Germline-derived CDR1 and CDR2 are WNHNN and SYGVQD (reference sequence). This CDR3 is CASSPPEGGTDTQYF. CDR3 bases: TGCGCCAGCAGTCCCCCGGAGGGTGGCACAGATACGCAGTATTTT.

The V call is TRBV4-1, the J call TRBJ2-6, with 12 nucleotides matching TRBD2. Unmatched junction bases numbered 1, after V lost 1 base and J lost 3 bases. CDR1 is MGHRA, CDR2 YSYEKL, per germline. CDR3 length: 17 amino acids. CDR3 loop: CASSQVLAGGGANVLTF. The CDR3, as DNA: TGCGCCAGCAGCCAAGTACTAGCGGGAGGTGGGGCCAACGTCCTGACTTTC.

J is TRBJ1-5 and V is TRBV4-2, with 7 bases that match TRBD1. The CDR3 consists of 15 residues. Germline values: CDR1 LGHNA, CDR2 YNFKEQ. V gave up 3 bases and J gave up 8 bases; unmatched junction bases: 10. The chain's CDR3 is CASSQDDRDLKPQHF. CDR3 sequence (DNA): TGTGCCAGCAGCCAGGACGACAGGGATCTTAAGCCCCAGCATTTT.

The chain is built from TRBV2 and TRBJ1-1; the D is unclear. Trimming cost V 4 bases and J 7 bases, with 10 bases left between them. The CDR3 extends over 12 amino acids. Per the germline V gene, CDR1 is SNHLY and CDR2 is FYNNEI. In DNA, the CDR3 is TGTGCCAGCAGTGTTTGGGCTTTTGAAGCTTTCTTT. Its protein product is CASSVWAFEAFF.

The V call is TRBV12-5, the J call TRBJ2-7; TRBD1 matches at 8 bases. The CDR3 is made up of 18 amino acids. Per germline, CDR1 LGHNT and CDR2 FRNRAP. J gave up 6 bases and V 0 bases, and 16 bases lay outside the gene matches. The CDR3 protein is CASGLVLGEGQGFGEQYF. In DNA form, the CDR3 reads TGTGCTAGTGGTTTGGTATTAGGGGAAGGACAGGGCTTCGGCGAGCAGTACTTC.

The rearrangement uses TRBV28 and TRBJ2-7; 7 bases are a match to TRBD2. J gave up 5 bases and V 2 bases, and 15 bases lay outside the gene matches. Germline values: CDR1 MDHEN, CDR2 SYDVKM. This CDR3 comprises 17 residues. In nucleotides, the CDR3 is TGTGCCAGCAGTTTAGTCTACGGAGGCGGGAGTCGCAACGAGCAGTACTTC. Encoded protein: CASSLVYGGGSRNEQYF.

The chain combines TRBV5-1 with TRBJ2-3, with 7 bases matching TRBD2. V dropped 0 bases and J dropped 0; count of bases not matched to a gene: 4. The CDR3 has 16 amino acids. CDR1 and CDR2 (germline): SGHRS, YFSETQ. The CDR3 sequence: CASSLATSASTDTQYF. The CDR3 DNA reads TGCGCCAGCAGCTTGGCAACTAGCGCTAGCACAGATACGCAGTATTTT.

This chain joins TRBV28 and TRBJ2-2; D is unclear. V lost 3 bases and J 2 bases, leaving 7 bases between the germline ends. In germline, CDR1 is MDHEN, CDR2 SYDVKM. CDR3 length: 14 amino acids. The CDR3 DNA reads as TGTGCCAGCAGTTTCTTTAGTAACACCGGGGAGCTGTTTTTT. This codes for CASSFFSNTGELFF.

The chain couples TRBV6-5 to TRBJ2-7; 11 positions match TRBD1. CDR1 is MNHEY and CDR2 is SVGAGI in the germline V gene. This CDR3 contains 15 residues. Trimming took 6 bases from V and 2 from J; bases not matched to a gene: 6. As DNA, the CDR3 is TGTGCCAGCAGGTATGGACAGGGGGCCACCTACGAGCAGTACTTC. Its protein is CASRYGQGATYEQYF.

This chain connects TRBV7-2 to TRBJ2-7, with TRBD1 as a possible D gene (5 bases). Germline CDR1 SGHTA, CDR2 FQGNSA. V dropped 1 base and J dropped 3 bases, with 10 bases sitting between them. The CDR3 length is 14 residues. For the CDR3, the DNA is TGTGCCAGCAGCTTAGGGACAACCCTCTACGAGCAGTACTTC. Translating gives CASSLGTTLYEQYF. Looking up the rest from reference TRBV7-2 and TRBJ2-7 gives the full variable domain: GAGVSQSPSNKVTEKGKDVELRCDPISGHTALYWYRQSLGQGLEFLIYFQGNSAPDKSGLPSDRFSAERTGGSVSTLTIQRTQQEDSAVYLCASSLGTTLYEQYFGPGTRLTVT.

The chain employs TRBV28 and TRBJ1-2; D is ambiguous. V was trimmed by 10 bases and J by 0 bases, leaving 18 bases between them. The CDR3 spans 15 residues. Germline loops: CDR1 MDHEN, CDR2 SYDVKM. The CDR3 coding sequence is TGTGCCACCGGGAACGGTCCCGTCCCTAACTATGGCTACACCTTC. It yields the protein CATGNGPVPNYGYTF.

This chain uses TRBV6-1 with TRBJ1-5; D is unclear. Germline V gene sequence: CDR1 MNHNS, CDR2 SASEGT. The CDR3 covers 15 residues. V was trimmed by 2 bases and J by 3 bases, leaving 11 bases between them. CDR3 sequence reads: CASSEFPRINQPQHF. The CDR3 DNA follows: TGTGCCAGCAGTGAATTTCCCAGGATCAATCAGCCCCAGCATTTT.

The gene calls are TRBV27 and TRBJ1-5; no reliable D call. The CDR3 consists of 14 residues. Trimming stripped 7 bases from V and 1 base from J, with 11 bases between. The V gene's germline CDR1 is MNHEY and CDR2 SMNVEV (reference sequence). This CDR3 reads CASKKEGSNQPQHF. The CDR3 region has the DNA TGTGCCAGCAAAAAGGAGGGAAGCAATCAGCCCCAGCATTTT.

This clone was found once. The J gene is TRBJ2-7, the V gene TRBV5-4; 8 bases align to TRBD1. V lost 9 bases, J lost 2 bases, and 16 bases stayed unmatched. Germline V gives CDR1 SGHNT, CDR2 YYREEE (reference sequence). The CDR3 sequence is 16 residues long. The DNA of the CDR3 is TGTGCCACTCAAACTGACAGGGGTGGGAAGACCTACGAGCAGTACTTC. Translated: CATQTDRGGKTYEQYF.

The V gene is TRBV7-3, the J gene TRBJ2-5; 8 bases agree with TRBD2. CDR3 size: 13 residues. V lost 5 bases, J lost 5 bases, and 4 bases stayed unmatched. The germline V gene has CDR1 SGHTA and CDR2 FQGTGA. The CDR3 sequence: CASSPGTRETQYF. CDR3 nucleotide sequence: TGTGCCAGCAGCCCGGGGACTAGGGAGACCCAGTACTTC.

The J gene is TRBJ2-1, the V gene TRBV4-2, with 8 nucleotides matching TRBD1. The CDR3 covers 15 residues. Germline CDR1 is LGHNA and CDR2 is YNFKEQ. V lost 0 bases and J lost 6; bases outside the gene matches: 4. The CDR3 DNA follows: TGTGCCAGCAGCCAAGAGGAACAGGGGGGCAATGAGCAGTTCTTC. Its protein is CASSQEEQGGNEQFF.

The CDR3 sequence: CASSQVWGLKAEAFF. In DNA form, the CDR3 reads TGCGCCAGCAGCCAAGTGTGGGGGCTGAAAGCTGAAGCTTTCTTT. This rearrangement joins TRBV4-1 to TRBJ1-1, with a tentative D call TRBD1 (6 bases). The CDR3 contains 15 residues. V was shortened by 1 base and J by 6 bases, with 15 bases between the two germline ends. Germline V lookup: CDR1 MGHRA, CDR2 YSYEKL.

V gene TRBV11-3 combines with J gene TRBJ2-5, with D tentatively TRBD1 (6 bases). CDR1 and CDR2 (germline): SGHNT, YENEEA. The CDR3 is made up of 14 amino acids. Deletions cut 4 bases from V and 5 bases from J, with 14 bases between. In DNA, the CDR3 is TGTGCCAGCAGCTCCGCAGGGGATTGGGAGACCCAGTACTTC. Protein product: CASSSAGDWETQYF.